This T cell receptor beta chain derives from a study of cytomegalovirus exposure and HLA in healthy donors (dated by TCRdb to 2015 to 2018). The study in broad terms: An earlier analysis of several hundred of the donors reported 250 to 300 Gb of sequence data and around 120 million unique TCR beta sequences from some 180 million T cells. Using immunosequencing, the study profiled T cell repertoires from about 620 subjects and related those repertoires to cytomegalovirus serostatus. To decide whether each TCR beta V gene segment behaved as functional or pseudogenic, an earlier analysis of approximately 590 of the donors relied on high-throughput TCR beta sequencing. Genome-wide SNP genotypes for about 65% of the 666 donors were used in a later genetic analysis, which treated that subset as a discovery cohort. Of the roughly 420 genotyped donors, 70% to 90% were placed in the genetic ancestry cluster associated with self-reported Caucasian donors. In a later analysis, previously published TCR beta repertoires from several hundred donors were re-analyzed and high-resolution HLA genotyping was added so that TCR occurrence patterns could be studied. Among roughly 370 genotyped donors of the cohort, an average of roughly 240,000 unique TCR beta nucleotide sequences were sequenced per donor, roughly a sixth of them non-productive. The number of typed donors differed by locus: roughly 629-630 for A, B, C, DRB1 and DQB1; 522 for DQA1; around 610 for DPA1; and 450 to 480 for DPB1. Donor age, sex, ethnicity and CMV serostatus were compiled alongside the repertoire data. An early release that covered approximately 600 HLA-typed donors contained approximately 300 gigabases of sequencing data and about 84 million unique TCR sequences. HLA typing covered class I and class II loci at four-digit resolution. Besides the first cohort of approximately 710 subjects, a separate validation cohort made up of 120 different subjects was used. Roughly 5 DR-DQ haplotypes were treated as single units for association and clustering because of strong linkage in the cohort. To predict cytomegalovirus infection status, the study combined high-throughput TCR immunosequencing, statistical association of individual TCRs with disease status, and machine learning. The study aimed to test whether cataloging public T cell receptors could reveal signatures of past pathogen exposure. All discovery cohort repertoires had been generated using a single sequencing platform. Rather than drawing on any new phenotypic data, the later analysis identified candidate immune exposures from TCR beta sequences and the way those sequences occurred across donors.

Of note for this clone: Its antigen remains unidentified. No much larger clone exists at a distance of one base, and base qualities are not known.

Broader findings and caveats from the paper: The presence/absence analyses assumed that sequencing depth was roughly uniform across donors, and that assumption may not be true. In vitro tests confirmed that three of the cytomegalovirus-associated TCR beta chains recognize cytomegalovirus antigens. Specific HLA alleles were associated with more than 15,000 TCR beta sequences at a false discovery rate of 0.05 in a later analysis. HLA typing was unavailable for some donors at each locus, so association tests used only the typed subset. In an earlier analysis of about 540 of the donors, most TCR beta V segments were observed in productive rearrangements about 87% or about 30% of the time, broadly matching IMGT annotations. The classifier was reported to diagnose cytomegalovirus status with high specificity and sensitivity in both the original cohort and the validation cohort. Compared with the roughly 700-donor mean, donors in an Asian-associated ancestry cluster had fewer N-insertions in productive TCRs, according to a later genetic analysis. Because counts were too low, approximately 15 rarely observed V segments, including chromosome 9 orphons, were excluded from the earlier analysis of under 650 of the donors. The authors suggested that the approach could potentially be extended to other disease states and immunological phenotypes. A further reported finding was that TCR beta sequences accurately predicted the HLA-A and HLA-B alleles for most subjects in the first cohort. A group of highly shared sequence variants was considered likely to be a technical artifact of the sequencing pipeline. In a later analysis, the rate of TCR association differed among HLA loci, with DRB1 alleles having the most associated TCRs and HLA-C alleles having the fewest. Most TCR sequences were seen in very few donors, while some public TCRs were found in many individuals. The 87-base-pair reads could not distinguish some IMGT-functional V segments, including TRBV6-2 and TRBV6-3, so those segments were excluded. When HLA alleles, especially DR and DQ, strongly co-occurred, attributing TCR associations to individual alleles was difficult. In a later analysis, HLA-associated TCR beta chains showed more clonal expansion and lower generation probabilities than non-associated chains that were equally common. In a later analysis, most CMV-associated TCR beta chains were found to appear HLA-restricted, with HLA associations seemingly driven largely by CMV exposure. A later analysis reported that several top co-occurrence clusters appeared linked to parvovirus B19, influenza, CMV and Epstein-Barr virus. CMV serostatus was the only immune exposure information available for the cohort. Only TCR beta chains were sequenced in this cohort, and the absence of alpha or paired-chain data limited detectable features. The study listed 164 TCR beta chains as associated with cytomegalovirus. V-gene and J-gene trimming of TCR beta chains was associated with a missense DCLRE1C variant in a later genetic analysis, and the association was replicated in an independent cohort. Correlated functional status among segregating V segments might reflect linkage disequilibrium, but an unknown experimental factor could not be ruled out.

The library was obtained by the immunoSEQ multiplex PCR assay. The multiplex PCR relied on a mix of 60 forward primers for TCR Vbeta segments and 13 reverse primers for TCR Jbeta segments. The CDR3 region of rearranged TCR beta genes was amplified from genomic DNA by a multiplex PCR assay. The amplified TCR beta libraries were sequenced on the Illumina HiSeq System as 87-base-pair reads. The study's processing was this. A later analysis tallied roughly 76 million unique TCR beta chains across the 666 repertoires, and some 12 million of those chains were shared by two or more donors. Raw reads were error-corrected and collapsed into unique sequences with a nearest-neighbor algorithm that merged closely related sequences to remove PCR and sequencing errors. To assign V, D and J gene segments, CDR3 sequences were aligned to IMGT reference sequences. Each retained sequence needed at least a six-nucleotide match to both a V gene segment and a J gene segment. A rearrangement counted as productive if the CDR3 had no stop codons and remained in frame with V and J, and every other rearrangement counted as non-productive. Following IMGT convention, CDR3 was defined as the stretch from the second conserved V-encoded cysteine up to the conserved J-encoded phenylalanine. In an earlier analysis of roughly 580 of the donors, sequences lacking an unambiguous match to a single V gene segment were excluded. In an earlier analysis of around 590 of the donors, a V segment was called functional when productive rearrangements were above 56.7%, and segregating when the standard deviation between donors exceeded 5%. To diagnose cytomegalovirus status from the catalog of TCR beta chain sequences, a statistical classification framework was built. V and J gene assignment, in a later analysis, came from comparing TCR nucleotide sequences with IMGT/GENE-DB human TR gene sequences. A later analysis assigned CDR3 sequences and most-parsimonious VDJ recombination scenarios with the TCRdist pipeline. In a later analysis, every TCR beta chain was defined by the combination of its CDR3 amino acid sequence and its V-gene family, and reads without a unique V-gene family were dropped. As a way to deal with suspected cross-contamination and a sequencing artifact, a later analysis dropped 450 to 600 nucleotide sequences that were highly shared and had low generation probability. In a later analysis, a clonal expansion index was calculated for each public chain from normalized within-repertoire ranks of inferred template counts. Generation probabilities in a later analysis came from a VDJ recombination model fitted to out-of-frame rearrangements, and those results were checked against IGoR. In a later analysis, TCR-TCR, TCR-HLA and TCR-CMV co-occurrence was scored with hypergeometric tests, and a repertoire-size bias correction was applied to TCR pairs. To estimate false discovery rates, a later analysis permuted the HLA or CMV assignments 20 times. In a later analysis, co-occurring TCRs were grouped using DBSCAN, and TCRdist sequence similarity was added for clustering within HLA-allele-positive subsets. For co-occurrence clustering, repertoires with fewer than 30,000 or more than 120,000 public chains were excluded, along with about five repertoires with anomalous nucleotide sharing. TCRdb limited this immuneACCESS table to in-frame rearrangements with V and J called. A share of clones is missing; checked studies link under half to unresolved V genes, and the rest is unexplained. The V and J calls and clone size were taken over from that table, and D and trimming were inferred from the DNA. This sample gives around 100,000 clones in total; roughly 84% of them show up just once. More than 1% of the sample goes to the ten largest clones.

CDR1 and CDR2, per the germline V gene, are KGHSH and LQKENI. Trimming takes 0 bases from V and 4 bases from J, and the germline ends sit 13 bases apart. Spanning cysteine to phenylalanine, the CDR3 consists of 15 amino acids. Solely the CDR3 DNA is kept, with 45 bases framed from the first base. The cohort comprised hundreds of healthy bone marrow donors. At the time of sampling, all cohort members were nominally healthy, though unrecorded immune exposures were likely present. The donor tested CMV seronegative and was one of the 352 seronegative cohort members. Each donor provided a peripheral blood sample, and peripheral blood mononuclear cells were used for TCR beta sequencing. The Qiagen DNeasy Blood Extraction Kit was used to extract genomic DNA from the blood cell samples.

Recombination joined TRBV18 with TRBJ2-7; the D gene is perhaps TRBD2, on 5 matching bases. The sequence was obtained from a woman younger than 35 in good health and CMV-seronegative. Source material: PBMCs. The CDR3 has the sequence CASSPPRSEGYEQYF. The bases are TGTGCCAGCTCACCACCGAGAAGTGAGGGTTACGAGCAGTACTTC.